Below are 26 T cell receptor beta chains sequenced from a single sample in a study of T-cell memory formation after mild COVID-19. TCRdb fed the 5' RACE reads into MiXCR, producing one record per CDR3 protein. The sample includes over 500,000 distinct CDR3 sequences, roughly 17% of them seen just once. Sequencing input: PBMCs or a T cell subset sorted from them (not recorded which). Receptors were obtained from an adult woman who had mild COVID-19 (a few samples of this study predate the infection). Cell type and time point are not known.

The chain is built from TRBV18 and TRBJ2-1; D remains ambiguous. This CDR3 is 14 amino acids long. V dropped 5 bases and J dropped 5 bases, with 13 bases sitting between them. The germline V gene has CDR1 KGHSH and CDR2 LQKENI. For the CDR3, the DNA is TGTGCCAGCTCATACGCCGACAAAGACAATGAGCAGTTCTTC. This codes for CASSYADKDNEQFF.

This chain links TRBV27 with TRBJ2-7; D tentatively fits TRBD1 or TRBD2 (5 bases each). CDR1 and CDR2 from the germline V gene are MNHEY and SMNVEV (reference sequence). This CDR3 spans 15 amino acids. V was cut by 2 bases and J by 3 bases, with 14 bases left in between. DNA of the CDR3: TGTGCCAGCAGTTTAGCCGGGACCTCCTTCTACGAGCAGTACTTC. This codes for CASSLAGTSFYEQYF.

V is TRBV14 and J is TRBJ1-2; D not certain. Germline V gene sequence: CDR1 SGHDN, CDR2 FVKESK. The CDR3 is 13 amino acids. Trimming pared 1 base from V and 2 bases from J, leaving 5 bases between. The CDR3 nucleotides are TGTGCCAGCAGCCAAGGCCGGAACTATGGCTACACCTTC. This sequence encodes CASSQGRNYGYTF.

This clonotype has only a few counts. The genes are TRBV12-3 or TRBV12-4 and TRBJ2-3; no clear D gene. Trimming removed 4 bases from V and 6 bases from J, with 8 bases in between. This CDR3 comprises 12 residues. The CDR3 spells CASSYYGDTQYF. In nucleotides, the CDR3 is TGTGCCAGCAGTTATTATGGCGATACGCAGTATTTT.

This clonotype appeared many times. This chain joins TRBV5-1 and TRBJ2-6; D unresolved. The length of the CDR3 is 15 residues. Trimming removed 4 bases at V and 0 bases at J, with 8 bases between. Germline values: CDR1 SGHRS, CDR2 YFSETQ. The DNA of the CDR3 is TGCGCCAGCAGCCTGCTGGCCTCTGGGGCCAACGTCCTGACTTTC. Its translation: CASSLLASGANVLTF.

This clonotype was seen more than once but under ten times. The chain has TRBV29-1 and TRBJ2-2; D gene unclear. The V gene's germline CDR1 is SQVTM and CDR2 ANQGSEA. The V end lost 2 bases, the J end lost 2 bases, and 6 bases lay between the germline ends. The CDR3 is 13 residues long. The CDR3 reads CSVEYRNTGELFF. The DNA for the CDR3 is TGCAGCGTTGAATACAGAAACACCGGGGAGCTGTTTTTT.

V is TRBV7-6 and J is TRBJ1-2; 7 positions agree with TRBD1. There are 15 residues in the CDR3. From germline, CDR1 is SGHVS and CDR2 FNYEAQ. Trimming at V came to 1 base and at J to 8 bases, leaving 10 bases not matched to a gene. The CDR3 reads CASSLGVSQGIGYTF. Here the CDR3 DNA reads TGTGCCAGCAGCTTAGGGGTTTCACAGGGGATCGGCTACACCTTC.

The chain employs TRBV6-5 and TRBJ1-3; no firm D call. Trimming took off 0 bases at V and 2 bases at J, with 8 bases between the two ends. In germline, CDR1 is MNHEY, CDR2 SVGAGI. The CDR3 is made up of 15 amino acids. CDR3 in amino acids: CASSYSRVTGNTIYF. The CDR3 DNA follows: TGTGCCAGCAGTTACTCGCGGGTGACTGGAAACACCATATATTTT.

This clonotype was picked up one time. This chain's CDR3 is CASSYSSVATDTQYF. The CDR3 DNA reads TGTGCCAGCAGTTACTCCTCAGTGGCCACAGATACGCAGTATTTT. The J gene is TRBJ2-3, the V gene TRBV6-5; D ambiguous. The CDR3 extends over 15 amino acids. Trimming removed 0 bases from V and 2 bases from J, with 9 bases in between. Germline CDR1 MNHEY, CDR2 SVGAGI.

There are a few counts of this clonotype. This CDR3 reads CASSQPPTLNRGSSYNEQFF. The CDR3 coding sequence is TGTGCCAGCAGCCAACCACCCACCTTGAACAGGGGAAGCTCCTACAATGAGCAGTTCTTC. V usage is TRBV4-2 and J usage is TRBJ2-1; 7 bases line up with TRBD1. The ends lost 2 bases at V and 0 bases at J; junction bases unmatched: 16. CDR1 is LGHNA and CDR2 is YNFKEQ in the germline V gene. The CDR3 sequence is 20 residues long.

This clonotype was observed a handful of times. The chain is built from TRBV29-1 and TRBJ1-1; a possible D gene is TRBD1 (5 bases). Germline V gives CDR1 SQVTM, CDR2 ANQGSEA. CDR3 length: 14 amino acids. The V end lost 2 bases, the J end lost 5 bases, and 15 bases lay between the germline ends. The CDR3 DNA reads TGCAGCGTTGAAACCTTGGGCCGGGGGACTGAAGCTTTCTTT. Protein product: CSVETLGRGTEAFF.

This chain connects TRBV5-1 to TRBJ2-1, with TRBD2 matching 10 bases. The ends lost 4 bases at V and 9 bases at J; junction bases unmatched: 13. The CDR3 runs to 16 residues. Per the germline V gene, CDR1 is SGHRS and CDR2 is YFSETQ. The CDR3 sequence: CASSAPPAGGLSEQFF. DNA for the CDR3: TGCGCCAGCAGCGCGCCACCAGCGGGGGGGCTTAGTGAGCAGTTCTTC.

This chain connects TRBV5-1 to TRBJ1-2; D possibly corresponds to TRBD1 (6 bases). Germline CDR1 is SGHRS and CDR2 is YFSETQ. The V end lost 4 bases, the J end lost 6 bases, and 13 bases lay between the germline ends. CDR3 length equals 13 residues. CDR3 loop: CASSPTGSNGYTF. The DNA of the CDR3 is TGCGCCAGCAGCCCCACAGGGTCCAATGGCTACACCTTC.

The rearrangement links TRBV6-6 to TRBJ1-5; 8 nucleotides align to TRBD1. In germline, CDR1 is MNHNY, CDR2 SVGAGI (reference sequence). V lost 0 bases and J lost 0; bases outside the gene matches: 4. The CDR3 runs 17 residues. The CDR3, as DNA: TGTGCCAGCAGTTACTCGGGACAGGCATATAGCAATCAGCCCCAGCATTTT. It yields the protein CASSYSGQAYSNQPQHF.

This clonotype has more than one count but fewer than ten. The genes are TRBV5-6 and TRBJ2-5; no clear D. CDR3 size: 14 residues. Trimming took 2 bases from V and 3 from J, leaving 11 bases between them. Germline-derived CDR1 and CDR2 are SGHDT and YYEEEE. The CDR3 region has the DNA TGTGCCAGCAGCTTCGAGCGAATCAAAGAGACCCAGTACTTC. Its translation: CASSFERIKETQYF.

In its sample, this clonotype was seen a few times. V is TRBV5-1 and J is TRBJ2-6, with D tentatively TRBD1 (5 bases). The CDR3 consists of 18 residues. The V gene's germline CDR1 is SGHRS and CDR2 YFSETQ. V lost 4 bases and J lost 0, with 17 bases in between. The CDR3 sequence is CASSPDRPSFSGANVLTF. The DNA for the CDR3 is TGCGCCAGCAGCCCTGACAGACCGAGCTTCTCTGGGGCCAACGTCCTGACTTTC. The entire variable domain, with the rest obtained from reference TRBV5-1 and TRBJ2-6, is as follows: KAGVTQTPRYLIKTRGQQVTLSCSPISGHRSVSWYQQTPGQGLQFLFEYFSETQRNKGNFPGRFSGRQFSNSRSEMNVSTLELGDSALYLCASSPDRPSFSGANVLTFGAGSRLTVL.

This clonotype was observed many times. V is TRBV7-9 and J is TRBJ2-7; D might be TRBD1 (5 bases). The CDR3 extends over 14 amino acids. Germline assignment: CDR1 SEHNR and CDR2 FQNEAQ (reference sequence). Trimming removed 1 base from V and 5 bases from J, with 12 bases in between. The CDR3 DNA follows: TGTGCCAGCAGCTTAGGCTCAGGGTTTCACGAGCAGTACTTC. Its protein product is CASSLGSGFHEQYF.

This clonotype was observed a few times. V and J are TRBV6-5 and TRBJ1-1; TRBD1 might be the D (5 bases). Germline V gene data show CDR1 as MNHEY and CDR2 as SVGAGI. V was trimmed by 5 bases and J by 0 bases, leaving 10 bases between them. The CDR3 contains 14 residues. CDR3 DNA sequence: TGTGCCAGCAGTCAGAGACAGCTGAACACTGAAGCTTTCTTT. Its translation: CASSQRQLNTEAFF.

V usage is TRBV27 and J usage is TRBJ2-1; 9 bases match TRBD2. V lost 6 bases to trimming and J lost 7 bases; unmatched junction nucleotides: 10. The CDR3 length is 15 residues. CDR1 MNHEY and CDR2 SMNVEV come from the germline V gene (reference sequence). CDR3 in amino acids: CASRVAGVYFNEQFF. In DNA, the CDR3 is TGTGCCAGCAGGGTAGCGGGAGTTTATTTTAATGAGCAGTTCTTC.

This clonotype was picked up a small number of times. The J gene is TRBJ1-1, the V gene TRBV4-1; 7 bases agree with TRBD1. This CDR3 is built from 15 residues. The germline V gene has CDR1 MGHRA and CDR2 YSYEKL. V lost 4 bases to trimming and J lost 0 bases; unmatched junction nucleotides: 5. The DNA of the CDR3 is TGCGCCAGCAGCCCGCGGACAGGAGTGAACACTGAAGCTTTCTTT. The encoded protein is CASSPRTGVNTEAFF.

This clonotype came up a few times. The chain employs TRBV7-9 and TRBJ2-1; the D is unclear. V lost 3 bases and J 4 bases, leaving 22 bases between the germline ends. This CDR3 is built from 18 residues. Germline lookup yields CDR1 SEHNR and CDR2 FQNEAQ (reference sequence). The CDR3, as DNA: TGTGCCAGCAGCTTTTCCCGACAAGTGGTACAAGGGTACAATGAGCAGTTCTTC. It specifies CASSFSRQVVQGYNEQFF.

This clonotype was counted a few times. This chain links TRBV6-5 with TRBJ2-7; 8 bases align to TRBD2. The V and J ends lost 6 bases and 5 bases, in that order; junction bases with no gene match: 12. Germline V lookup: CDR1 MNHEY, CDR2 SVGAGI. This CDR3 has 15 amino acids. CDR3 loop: CASSPSAGGSDEQYF. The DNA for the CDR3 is TGTGCCAGCAGCCCCTCCGCGGGGGGTTCCGACGAGCAGTACTTC.

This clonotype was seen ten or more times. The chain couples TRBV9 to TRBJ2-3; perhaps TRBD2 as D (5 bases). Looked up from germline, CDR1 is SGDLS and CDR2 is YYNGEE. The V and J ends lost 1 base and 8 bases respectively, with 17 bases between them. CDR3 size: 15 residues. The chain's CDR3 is CASSVFERPPSTQYF. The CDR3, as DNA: TGTGCCAGCAGCGTATTCGAGCGGCCTCCCTCTACGCAGTATTTT. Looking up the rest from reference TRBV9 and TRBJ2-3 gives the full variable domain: DSGVTQTPKHLITATGQRVTLRCSPRSGDLSVYWYQQSLDQGLQFLIQYYNGEERAKGNILERFSAQQFPDLHSELNLSSLELGDSALYFCASSVFERPPSTQYFGPGTRLTVL.

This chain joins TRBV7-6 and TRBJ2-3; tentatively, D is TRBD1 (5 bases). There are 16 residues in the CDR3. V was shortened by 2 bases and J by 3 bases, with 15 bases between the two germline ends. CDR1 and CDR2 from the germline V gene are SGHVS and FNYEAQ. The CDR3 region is CASSLSVTVGTDTQYF. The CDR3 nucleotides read TGTGCCAGCAGCTTATCGGTGACAGTTGGAACAGATACGCAGTATTTT.

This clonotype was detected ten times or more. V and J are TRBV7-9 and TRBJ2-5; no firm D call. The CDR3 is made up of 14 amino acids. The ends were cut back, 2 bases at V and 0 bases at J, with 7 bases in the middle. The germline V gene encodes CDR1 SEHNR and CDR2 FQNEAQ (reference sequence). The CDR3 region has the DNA TGTGCCAGCAGCTTAACTTCGTACCAAGAGACCCAGTACTTC. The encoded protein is CASSLTSYQETQYF.

The CDR3 DNA reads as TGTGCCATCGACACGGATCGAGGCACAGATACGCAGTATTTT. Residues: CAIDTDRGTDTQYF. The genes are TRBV2 and TRBJ2-3; D gene ambiguous. This CDR3 region has 14 residues. CDR1 and CDR2 (germline): SNHLY, FYNNEI. V was pared by 10 bases and J by 1 base, with 15 bases between.